The 15 T cell receptor beta chains reported below all come from one sample, sequenced in a study of OX40 agonist ivuxolimab in advanced cancers. This table comes from immunoSEQ multiplex PCR, and its TCRdb copy is limited to in-frame clones, with some not included. The repertoire holds approximately 70,000 clones, approximately 83% seen once, with around 1.4% in the top ten. This material consisted of CD4+ or CD8+ T cells sorted from blood, taken in a trial of the OX40 agonist ivuxolimab. All receptors derive from an adult with an advanced solid tumor such as melanoma, head and neck, liver or kidney cancer.

V usage is TRBV7-8 and J usage is TRBJ2-5; D call uncertain. The CDR3 sequence is 14 residues long. V dropped 3 bases and J dropped 5 bases, with 13 bases sitting between them. Per germline, CDR1 SGHVS and CDR2 FQNEAQ. The CDR3 nucleotides read TGTGCCAGCAGCTTTAAACCACGCGCGGAGACCCAGTACTTC. Protein sequence: CASSFKPRAETQYF.

CDR3 in amino acids: CASSLGTGASTEAFF. For the CDR3, the DNA is TGTGCCAGCAGCTTAGGGACAGGGGCGAGCACTGAAGCTTTCTTT. The J gene is TRBJ1-1, the V gene TRBV5-6, with TRBD1 matching 10 bases. V dropped 2 bases and J dropped 4; count of bases not matched to a gene: 5. Germline CDR1 is SGHDT and CDR2 is YYEEEE. The CDR3 consists of 15 residues.

This clone showed up just a few times. The J gene is TRBJ2-7, the V gene TRBV9; unclear D gene. Looked up from germline, CDR1 is SGDLS and CDR2 is YYNGEE. The length of the CDR3 is 15 residues. The V end was cut by 0 bases, the J end by 0 bases, with 10 bases between. The CDR3 here is CASSVDSTLSYEQYF. In nucleotides, the CDR3 is TGTGCCAGCAGCGTAGACTCCACCCTCTCCTACGAGCAGTACTTC. Full variable domain (outside the CDR3, taken from reference TRBV9 and TRBJ2-7): DSGVTQTPKHLITATGQRVTLRCSPRSGDLSVYWYQQSLDQGLQFLIQYYNGEERAKGNILERFSAQQFPDLHSELNLSSLELGDSALYFCASSVDSTLSYEQYFGPGTRLTVT.

The V and J genes are TRBV5-1 and TRBJ2-1; TRBD1 agrees at 7 bases. The V gene's germline CDR1 is SGHRS and CDR2 YFSETQ. With 4 bases clipped from V and 9 bases from J, the junction kept 13 bases outside the gene matches. The CDR3 length is 15 residues. CDR3 nucleotides: TGCGCCAGCAGCCAAACCGACAGGGCAGGCGGTGAGCAGTTCTTC. Residues: CASSQTDRAGGEQFF.

The chain combines TRBV7-7 with TRBJ2-1; TRBD2 agrees at 14 bases. J was trimmed by 7 bases and V by 3 bases; bases with no gene match: 5. The CDR3 extends over 16 amino acids. Germline CDR1 reads SSHAT; CDR2 reads FNYEAQ (reference sequence). The CDR3 protein is CASSFRLAGGPNEQFF. The CDR3 DNA is TGTGCCAGCAGCTTTAGACTAGCGGGGGGGCCGAATGAGCAGTTCTTC.

The chain joins TRBV2 to TRBJ2-3; D gene unclear. CDR1 and CDR2 from the germline V gene are SNHLY and FYNNEI. The CDR3 is 15 amino acids. Trimming removed 6 bases from V and 0 bases from J, with 13 bases in between. For the CDR3, the DNA is TGTGCCAGCAGCCAGCTAACTATTAGCACAGATACGCAGTATTTT. This encodes CASSQLTISTDTQYF.

The rearrangement links TRBV6-5 to TRBJ1-5; 8 nucleotides match TRBD1. CDR3 size: 15 residues. Germline V lookup: CDR1 MNHEY, CDR2 SVGAGI. Germline trimming cut 9 bases from V and 7 bases from J; bases unmatched to any gene: 14. CDR3 DNA: TGTGCCAGTGGACAGGGCGAGGCGGGATGGCAGCCCCAGCATTTT. It codes for CASGQGEAGWQPQHF.

The J gene is TRBJ2-3, the V gene TRBV10-3; 7 bases match TRBD1. J gave up 3 bases and V 0 bases, and 6 bases lay outside the gene matches. CDR1 is ENHRY, CDR2 SYGVKD, per germline. This CDR3 is built from 16 residues. The CDR3 spells CAISESTGASTDTQYF. In DNA form, the CDR3 reads TGTGCCATCAGTGAGTCAACAGGGGCTTCGACAGATACGCAGTATTTT.

DNA for the CDR3: TGTGCCATCAGTGCGGGACCCTTGTACCAAGAGACCCAGTACTTC. This sequence encodes CAISAGPLYQETQYF. The chain has TRBV10-3 and TRBJ2-5; D could derive from TRBD1 or TRBD2 (5 bases each). V was shortened by 4 bases and J by 0 bases, with 12 bases between the two germline ends. The germline gives CDR1 ENHRY, CDR2 SYGVKD. The CDR3 sequence is 15 residues long.

The count of this clone is one. Here the CDR3 DNA reads TGTGCCAGCAGGCACGGGACAGGCTCCTACGAGCAGTACTTC. Its translation: CASRHGTGSYEQYF. The chain couples TRBV6-5 to TRBJ2-7, with 8 bases matching TRBD1. The length of the CDR3 is 14 residues. V shed 6 bases and J 0 bases; nucleotides not matched to a gene: 4. CDR1 and CDR2 from the germline V gene are MNHEY and SVGAGI.

The chain is built from TRBV5-6 and TRBJ2-7; 13 bases are a match to TRBD2. The CDR3 runs to 13 residues. J lost 4 bases, V lost 8 bases, and 3 bases had no gene match. Germline V gene data show CDR1 as SGHDT and CDR2 as YYEEEE. CDR3 coding DNA: TGTGCCAGTACTAGCGGGGGGGCTTACGAGCAGTACTTC. As protein: CASTSGGAYEQYF.

The chain carries TRBV5-5 and TRBJ1-3; D is ambiguous. Trimming stripped 2 bases from V and 2 bases from J, with 11 bases between. The CDR3 is 15 amino acids. Germline values: CDR1 SGHKS, CDR2 YYEKEE (reference sequence). CDR3 DNA sequence: TGTGCCAGCAGCTTTGGGCCTACAGCTGGAAACACCATATATTTT. Translated: CASSFGPTAGNTIYF.

V is TRBV18 and J is TRBJ1-4; TRBD1 is a possible D gene (5 bases). CDR3 size: 17 residues. Germline CDR1 and CDR2: KGHSH and LQKENI. V was pared by 0 bases and J by 4 bases, with 15 bases between. The CDR3 DNA reads as TGTGCCAGCTCACCACCTAGACAACGGGGCCTTAATGAAAAACTGTTTTTT. Translation: CASSPPRQRGLNEKLFF.

The chain employs TRBV18 and TRBJ2-3; 12 bases map to TRBD1. The germline V gene has CDR1 KGHSH and CDR2 LQKENI. This CDR3 contains 15 residues. Trimming cost V 4 bases and J 8 bases; bases outside gene matches: 7. DNA for the CDR3: TGTGCCAGCTCACGCGGGACAGGGGGCTCGGTTACGCAGTATTTT. It yields the protein CASSRGTGGSVTQYF.

This clone was seen only once. DNA of the CDR3: TGTGCCAGTAGTATTGTGGCAGGGGGCTTTGATACGCAGTATTTT. This codes for CASSIVAGGFDTQYF. The chain couples TRBV19 to TRBJ2-3; 8 bases fit TRBD1. V was pared by 3 bases and J by 6 bases, with 8 bases of the junction left unmatched. The CDR3 is made up of 15 amino acids. Germline values: CDR1 LNHDA, CDR2 SQIVND (reference sequence).